This T cell receptor beta chain came from a study of control samples from healthy donors and cancer patients. Germline V gene lookup returns CDR1 MNHEY and CDR2 SMNVEV (reference sequence). Trimming pared 7 bases from V and 5 bases from J, leaving 17 bases between. This CDR3 has 15 amino acids. This clone was seen only a few times. Sequencing used immunoSEQ multiplex PCR; TCRdb keeps in-frame clones, though not all of them. The data hold more than 95,000 clones, with about 90% observed a single time. The source material was blood. The chain employs TRBV27 and TRBJ1-4; D not certain. The sequence derives from a man aged 18 to 30 in good health. CDR3 residues: CASKLRSGLNEKLFF. The CDR3 DNA is TGTGCCAGCAAGCTAAGGTCCGGACTGAATGAAAAACTGTTTTTT.